Following are 9 T cell receptor beta chains from one sample sequenced in a study of blood T cell repertoires in COVID-19. This table comes from immunoSEQ multiplex PCR, and its TCRdb copy is limited to in-frame clones, with some not included. The sample lists tens of thousands of clones, roughly nine tenths occurring once. Sequencing used peripheral blood. These receptors came from a man between 65 and 85 years old with active COVID-19.

This clone was counted a single time. The gene calls are TRBV19 and TRBJ1-5; a weak D match, TRBD1 (6 bases). Per germline, CDR1 LNHDA and CDR2 SQIVND (reference sequence). The V gene lost 3 bases and the J gene lost 9 bases, with 18 bases spanning the gap. The CDR3 extends over 15 amino acids. This CDR3 is CASSISGSGDGPQHF. CDR3 in DNA: TGTGCCAGTAGTATTTCAGGCTCAGGGGATGGGCCCCAGCATTTT.

CDR3 in DNA: TGTGCCAGCAGTGAAATAGGGGACATCAATAATTCACCCCTCCACTTT. It encodes CASSEIGDINNSPLHF. V is TRBV2 and J is TRBJ1-6; maybe TRBD1 (6 bases). Germline V CDR1 and CDR2: SNHLY, FYNNEI. Trimming shortened V by 2 bases and J by 5 bases, and 13 bases separated the two germline ends. This CDR3 comprises 16 residues.

This chain joins TRBV5-1 and TRBJ2-2, with 7 bases lining up with TRBD2. Germline CDR1 SGHRS, CDR2 YFSETQ. V trimming: 3 bases; J trimming: 0 bases; junction bases outside the gene matches: 2. The CDR3 totals 15 residues. This CDR3 is CASSWGLPNTGELFF. The CDR3, as DNA: TGCGCCAGCAGCTGGGGACTACCGAACACCGGGGAGCTGTTTTTT.

The chain is built from TRBV4-1 and TRBJ2-7; TRBD1 matches 11 bases. The CDR3 runs 15 residues. The germline CDR1 and CDR2 sequences are MGHRA and YSYEKL. V lost 3 bases to trimming and J lost 5 bases; unmatched junction nucleotides: 6. This CDR3 is CASSQAGQGGDEQYF. The CDR3 DNA reads TGCGCCAGCAGCCAGGCGGGACAGGGGGGCGACGAGCAGTACTTC.

J is TRBJ2-3 and V is TRBV11-2; TRBD2 is a possible D gene (6 bases). The CDR3 has 17 residues. The V end was cut by 1 base, the J end by 2 bases, with 16 bases between. The germline V gene has CDR1 SGHAT and CDR2 FQNNGV. The CDR3, as DNA: TGTGCCAGCAGCTTAGTGAGTGCGGGGTACTCCACAGATACGCAGTATTTT. Translation: CASSLVSAGYSTDTQYF.

The V gene is TRBV5-4, the J gene TRBJ2-1; 11 bases are a match to TRBD1. The junction had 2 bases not matched to a gene; V was cut back by 0 bases and J by 3 bases. Germline V gives CDR1 SGHNT, CDR2 YYREEE (reference sequence). The CDR3 length is 16 residues. CDR3 amino acids: CASSLAGTGGYNEQFF. The CDR3 DNA reads TGTGCCAGCAGCTTGGCGGGGACAGGGGGCTACAATGAGCAGTTCTTC.

This clone has a single count. CDR3 coding DNA: TGTGCCACCTCCGACAGAGCCGGGGGGAACACCATATATTTT. Translating gives CATSDRAGGNTIYF. This chain uses TRBV19 with TRBJ1-3; maybe TRBD1 (5 bases). The CDR3 extends over 14 amino acids. The V end lost 10 bases, the J end lost 7 bases, and 20 bases lay between the germline ends. CDR1 and CDR2 from the germline V gene are LNHDA and SQIVND (reference sequence).

The V call is TRBV19, the J call TRBJ1-1, with D perhaps matching TRBD1 (5 bases). Germline values: CDR1 LNHDA, CDR2 SQIVND (reference sequence). Trimming pared 5 bases from V and 1 base from J, leaving 11 bases between. The CDR3 spans 14 residues. As DNA, the CDR3 is TGTGCCAGTAGTCAGGACACCTCGAACACTGAAGCTTTCTTT. Protein: CASSQDTSNTEAFF. The full variable domain, its missing parts supplied by reference TRBV19 and TRBJ1-1, is DGGITQSPKYLFRKEGQNVTLSCEQNLNHDAMYWYRQDPGQGLRLIYYSQIVNDFQKGDIAEGYSVSREKKESFPLTVTSAQKNPTAFYLCASSQDTSNTEAFFGQGTRLTVV.

The J gene is TRBJ1-5, the V gene TRBV27, with a weak D call TRBD1 (6 bases). V lost 6 bases, J lost 7 bases, and 16 bases lay in between. Germline V gene sequence: CDR1 MNHEY, CDR2 SMNVEV (reference sequence). This CDR3 spans 14 amino acids. CDR3 sequence (DNA): TGTGCCAGCAGCCCGGGGGGGGGCGGCCAGCCCCAGCATTTT. Residues: CASSPGGGGQPQHF.